The T cell receptor beta chain described here comes from a study of shared clonotypes between healthy human individuals. Measured with immunoSEQ multiplex PCR; TCRdb has only the in-frame clones, and not every one. The profile shows some 2.1 million clones, approximately 94% of them singletons. Selected positively for CCR7 and CD45RO-negative, naive CD8 cells excluded terminally differentiated effector memory CD45RA+ cells. The CDR3 is made up of 13 amino acids. Germline CDR1 reads MNHEY; CDR2 reads SMNVEV (reference sequence). V lost 2 bases to trimming and J lost 6 bases, with 8 bases between them.

The sample comprised naive CD8+ T cells sorted from blood. V gene TRBV27 combines with J gene TRBJ2-1; no definite D call. The clonotype was recovered from a man aged 18 to 29 in good health. CDR3 nucleotides: TGTGCCAGCAGTTTAGGTGGGATCAATGAGCAGTTCTTC. Protein sequence: CASSLGGINEQFF.